The T cell receptor beta chain under discussion was sequenced for a study of regulatory T cells in long-lasting Graves disease. Construction of TCR beta libraries relied on iRepertoire HTBI primers and on Arm-PCR targeting CDR3 regions. Each CDR3 protein gets one entry after TCRdb re-called the multiplex PCR reads with MiXCR. Counted here are 700,000 or so distinct CDR3 sequences, 25% to 35% occurring once; the ten biggest clones make up about 40%. Time point of the sample: persistent/refractory GD, antithyroid drugs over 5 years with positive TRAb. From PBMCs, RNA was extracted and then used to make the TCR library. Staff took roughly 8.8 milliliters of peripheral blood and put it into EDTA tubes. The origin of this receptor is a female donor with Graves disease. Sequenced material: peripheral blood mononuclear cells (PBMCs), taken when the disease was refractory, from a patient treated with antithyroid drugs.

The CDR3 loop is CASSLFTGMNTEAFF. In nucleotides, the CDR3 is TGTGCCAGCAGCTTGTTCACAGGGATGAACACTGAAGCTTTCTTT. The chain couples TRBV5-6 to TRBJ1-1, with a tentative D call TRBD1 (6 bases). The ends were cut back, 1 base at V and 0 bases at J, with 10 bases in the middle. In germline, CDR1 is SGHDT, CDR2 YYEEEE. The CDR3 length is 15 residues. The full variable domain, in which reference TRBV5-6 and TRBJ1-1 provide the parts outside the CDR3, is DAGVTQSPTHLIKTRGQQVTLRCSPKSGHDTVSWYQQALGQGPQFIFQYYEEEERQRGNFPDRFSGHQFPNYSSELNVNALLLGDSALYLCASSLFTGMNTEAFFGQGTRLTVV.